The 17 T cell receptor beta chains below come from one sample, sequenced in a study of T-cell memory formation after mild COVID-19. MiXCR, applied by TCRdb to the 5' RACE reads, yields one record per CDR3 protein. The sample contains 300,000 to 350,000 distinct CDR3 sequences, roughly an eighth of which appear only once. The material sequenced was PBMCs or a T cell subset sorted from them (not recorded which). The receptors were gathered from a young man who had mild COVID-19 (a few samples of this study predate the infection). Cell type and time point are not known.

The sample holds many counts of this clonotype. This rearrangement joins TRBV5-1 to TRBJ2-1, with unresolved D. Per germline, CDR1 SGHRS and CDR2 YFSETQ. The CDR3 is made up of 15 amino acids. Trimming stripped 0 bases from V and 4 bases from J, with 11 bases between. The DNA of the CDR3 is TGCGCCAGCAGCTTGGAGGTTCAGGTATACAATGAGCAGTTCTTC. Protein sequence: CASSLEVQVYNEQFF.

The chain uses TRBV3-1 and TRBJ2-1; D may be TRBD1 (6 bases). V lost 1 base, J lost 10 bases, and 11 bases lay in between. CDR1 and CDR2 from the germline V gene are LGHDT and YNNKEL (reference sequence). The CDR3 consists of 13 residues. The CDR3 DNA reads as TGTGCCAGCAGCCAAGGGTCAGGGGCCGAGCAGTTCTTC. Translation gives CASSQGSGAEQFF.

The chain combines TRBV28 with TRBJ1-2, with unresolved D. The germline V gene has CDR1 MDHEN and CDR2 SYDVKM. The V end lost 6 bases, the J end lost 2 bases, and 10 bases lay between the germline ends. This CDR3 contains 13 residues. This CDR3 is CASSPNGNYGYTF. CDR3 DNA: TGTGCCAGCAGCCCTAATGGGAACTATGGCTACACCTTC.

The rearrangement joins TRBV29-1 to TRBJ2-3, with 10 bases lining up with TRBD1. The CDR3 loop spans 14 amino acids. The V segment lost 2 bases and the J segment 6 bases; nucleotides outside the gene matches: 5. CDR1 is SQVTM and CDR2 is ANQGSEA in the germline V gene. The CDR3 nucleotides read TGCAGCGTTGAATTAGAGGACAGGGGGGATACGCAGTATTTT. Its translation: CSVELEDRGDTQYF.

The rearrangement joins TRBV20-1 to TRBJ1-6, with a tentative D call TRBD1 (6 bases). The germline gives CDR1 DFQATT, CDR2 SNEGSKA (reference sequence). V lost 3 bases and J lost 10, with 19 bases in between. This CDR3 has 15 amino acids. The CDR3 sequence is CSASDPGAAGSPLHF. DNA of the CDR3: TGCAGTGCTAGCGACCCAGGGGCCGCAGGATCACCCCTCCACTTT.

A few counts support this clonotype. J is TRBJ2-5 and V is TRBV11-2; the D gene is possibly TRBD1 (6 bases). CDR1 SGHAT and CDR2 FQNNGV come from the germline V gene. The CDR3 consists of 14 residues. V lost 3 bases to trimming and J lost 4 bases, with 12 bases between them. In DNA, the CDR3 is TGTGCCAGCAGCTTGAGAACAGGGTCAGAGACCCAGTACTTC. It specifies CASSLRTGSETQYF.

This clonotype was found a few times. V gene TRBV11-2 combines with J gene TRBJ2-1; 16 bases map to TRBD2. The CDR3 totals 19 residues. The V and J ends lost 6 bases and 1 base, in that order; junction bases with no gene match: 9. Germline V lookup: CDR1 SGHAT, CDR2 FQNNGV. CDR3 nucleotides: TGTGCCAGCAGTCTGGGGACTAGCGGGGGGGCCAGGTCCTACAATGAGCAGTTCTTC. This translates into CASSLGTSGGARSYNEQFF.

This clonotype was counted a few times. This sequence joins TRBV20-1 and TRBJ1-6; D is unresolved. The CDR3 spans 12 residues. Germline-derived CDR1 and CDR2 are DFQATT and SNEGSKA (reference sequence). V was cut by 6 bases and J by 8 bases, with 11 bases left in between. CDR3 sequence reads: CSARRTDSPLHF. The CDR3 coding sequence is TGCAGTGCAAGGCGGACGGATTCACCCCTCCACTTT.

This chain uses TRBV24-1 with TRBJ2-3; D is perhaps TRBD2 (6 bases). Trimming stripped 1 base from V and 5 bases from J, with 12 bases between. This CDR3 comprises 15 residues. In germline, CDR1 is KGHDR, CDR2 SFDVKD. The CDR3 DNA is TGTGCCACCAGTGATTTTTGGAGCGGGTTAGATACGCAGTATTTT. Protein: CATSDFWSGLDTQYF.

The sample holds many counts of this clonotype. The chain carries TRBV5-1 and TRBJ2-7, with 9 bases aligning to TRBD1. CDR1 is SGHRS and CDR2 is YFSETQ in the germline V gene. Losses at the gene ends were 6 bases for V and 2 bases for J; bases not matched to a gene: 6. There are 14 residues in the CDR3. The CDR3 reads CASNAGQGAYEQYF. CDR3 coding DNA: TGCGCCAGCAATGCGGGACAGGGAGCCTACGAGCAGTACTTC.

In its sample, this clonotype was seen a few times. The genes are TRBV11-2 and TRBJ1-2, with 7 bases that match TRBD1. V dropped 2 bases and J dropped 4; count of bases not matched to a gene: 7. CDR3 length: 15 residues. The germline V gene encodes CDR1 SGHAT and CDR2 FQNNGV. The CDR3 bases are TGTGCCAGCAGCTTATCGGATTCAGGGGGCTATGGCTACACCTTC. This gives the protein CASSLSDSGGYGYTF.

There are a few counts of this clonotype. The CDR3 region has the DNA TGTGCCAGCAGTTTCGCAGGAACCCTCTACGAGCAGTACTTC. Amino acids: CASSFAGTLYEQYF. The chain combines TRBV6-5 with TRBJ2-7; D is unresolved. CDR1 and CDR2 (germline): MNHEY, SVGAGI. This CDR3 is 14 amino acids long. V lost 4 bases and J 3 bases, leaving 13 bases between the germline ends.

The rearrangement uses TRBV2 and TRBJ1-6; 9 nucleotides line up with TRBD1. The CDR3 consists of 13 residues. Germline V gene data show CDR1 as SNHLY and CDR2 as FYNNEI. V shed 10 bases and J 9 bases; nucleotides not matched to a gene: 7. The CDR3 DNA reads TGTGCCAAGAAGGGACAGGGTGTTTCACCCCTCCACTTT. It yields the protein CAKKGQGVSPLHF.

This clonotype has a handful of counts. The chain recombines TRBV5-1 with TRBJ1-2; TRBD1 matches at 8 bases. The CDR3 has 16 amino acids. Trimming took 4 bases from V and 6 from J; bases not matched to a gene: 14. Per germline, CDR1 SGHRS and CDR2 YFSETQ. This CDR3 is CASSGGTGVDFHGYTF. The CDR3 DNA sequence: TGCGCCAGCAGCGGGGGGACAGGCGTTGATTTCCATGGCTACACCTTC.

V gene TRBV10-1 combines with J gene TRBJ1-1; unclear D gene. Germline V CDR1 and CDR2: WNHNN, SYGVQD (reference sequence). V was trimmed by 2 bases and J by 3 bases, leaving 7 bases between them. This CDR3 comprises 13 residues. CDR3 region: CASSETGHTEAFF. Written as DNA, the CDR3 is TGCGCCAGCAGTGAGACCGGGCACACTGAAGCTTTCTTT.

The chain employs TRBV6-2 or TRBV6-3 and TRBJ2-7, with 13 bases fitting TRBD2. Trimming at V came to 6 bases and at J to 5 bases, leaving 7 bases not matched to a gene. There are 15 residues in the CDR3. The germline gives CDR1 MNHEY, CDR2 SVGEGT. The CDR3: CASRNQGLAGDEQYF. DNA of the CDR3: TGTGCCAGCAGAAACCAAGGACTAGCGGGGGACGAGCAGTACTTC.

V gene TRBV7-9 combines with J gene TRBJ1-6; 7 nucleotides agree with TRBD1. After removal of 7 bases from V and 6 bases from J, the junction contained 3 bases not matched to a gene. From germline, CDR1 is SEHNR and CDR2 FQNEAQ (reference sequence). The CDR3 spans 13 residues. The CDR3 spells CASNQGVNSPLHF. CDR3 coding DNA: TGTGCCAGCAATCAGGGGGTTAATTCACCCCTCCACTTT. Combining the CDR3 with reference TRBV7-9 and TRBJ1-6 gives the whole variable domain DTGVSQNPRHKITKRGQNVTFRCDPISEHNRLYWYRQTLGQGPEFLTYFQNEAQLEKSRLLSDRFSAERPKGSFSTLEIQRTEQGDSAMYLCASNQGVNSPLHFGNGTRLTVT.